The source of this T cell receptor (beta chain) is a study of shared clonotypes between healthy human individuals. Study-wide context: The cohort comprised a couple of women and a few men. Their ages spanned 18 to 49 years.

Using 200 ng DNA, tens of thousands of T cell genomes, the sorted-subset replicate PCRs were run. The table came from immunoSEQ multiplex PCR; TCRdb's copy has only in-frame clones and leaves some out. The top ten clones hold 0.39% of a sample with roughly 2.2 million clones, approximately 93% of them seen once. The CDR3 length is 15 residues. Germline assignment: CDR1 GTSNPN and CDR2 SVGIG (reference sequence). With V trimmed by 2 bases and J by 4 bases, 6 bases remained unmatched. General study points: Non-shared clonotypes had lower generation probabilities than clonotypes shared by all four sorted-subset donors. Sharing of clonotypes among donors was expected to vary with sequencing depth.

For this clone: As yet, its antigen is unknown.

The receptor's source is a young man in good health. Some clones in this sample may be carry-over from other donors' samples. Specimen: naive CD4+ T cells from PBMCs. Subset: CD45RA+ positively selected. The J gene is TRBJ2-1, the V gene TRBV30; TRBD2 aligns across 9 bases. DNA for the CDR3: TGTGCCTGGAGTCGACTAGCGGTTATTTACAATGAGCAGTTCTTC. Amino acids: CAWSRLAVIYNEQFF.